Listed here are 24 T cell receptor beta chains from one sample, sequenced in a study of blood T cell repertoires in COVID-19. Clones were sequenced by immunoSEQ multiplex PCR, and TCRdb holds only the in-frame ones, with some missing. Of tens of thousands of clones listed, roughly 87% are singletons. Material for sequencing was peripheral blood. These receptors were collected from a human donor with active COVID-19. The donor label of this sample is uncertain.

Here the CDR3 reads CASNTGANTGELFF. Written as DNA, the CDR3 is TGTGCCAGTAACACAGGGGCGAACACCGGGGAGCTGTTTTTT. This chain connects TRBV19 to TRBJ2-2, with 7 bases matching TRBD1. The CDR3 extends over 14 amino acids. Germline CDR1 and CDR2: LNHDA and SQIVND (reference sequence). V shed 7 bases, J shed 0 bases, and the junction held 2 bases outside the gene matches.

The chain recombines TRBV4-1 with TRBJ1-2; D ambiguous. V was pared by 0 bases and J by 2 bases, with 13 bases between. The CDR3 has 16 amino acids. Germline assignment: CDR1 MGHRA and CDR2 YSYEKL. For the CDR3, the DNA is TGCGCCAGCAGCCAAGATAACTCAGGCCTAAACTATGGCTACACCTTC. Its translation is CASSQDNSGLNYGYTF.

J is TRBJ2-7 and V is TRBV4-3; D is undetermined. From germline, CDR1 is LGHNA and CDR2 YSLEER. This CDR3 has 15 amino acids. V lost 0 bases to trimming and J lost 1 base, with 10 bases between them. This CDR3 reads CASSQELGRSYEQYF. For the CDR3, the DNA is TGCGCCAGCAGCCAAGAACTGGGCCGGTCCTACGAGCAGTACTTC.

The rearrangement uses TRBV13 and TRBJ1-2, with TRBD1 identical over 10 bases. Germline V lookup: CDR1 PRHDT, CDR2 FYEKMQ (reference sequence). This CDR3 has 17 residues. Germline trimming cut 5 bases from V and 3 bases from J; bases unmatched to any gene: 12. CDR3 bases: TGTGCCAGCAGCCACAAGGGACAGGGGTTCGGGGACTATGGCTACACCTTC. Protein: CASSHKGQGFGDYGYTF.

The V call is TRBV7-9, the J call TRBJ1-1, with D perhaps TRBD1 (6 bases). Germline assignment: CDR1 SEHNR and CDR2 FQNEAQ (reference sequence). V was trimmed by 5 bases and J by 5 bases, leaving 9 bases between them. The length of the CDR3 is 12 residues. CDR3 nucleotides: TGTGCCAGCAGCATGGGACAAACTGAAGCTTTCTTT. It yields the protein CASSMGQTEAFF. Variable domain in full (rest from reference TRBV7-9 and TRBJ1-1): DTGVSQNPRHKITKRGQNVTFRCDPISEHNRLYWYRQTLGQGPEFLTYFQNEAQLEKSRLLSDRFSAERPKGSFSTLEIQRTEQGDSAMYLCASSMGQTEAFFGQGTRLTVV.

The chain has TRBV19 and TRBJ2-7, with a weak D call TRBD2 (5 bases). Trimming removed 3 bases at V and 6 bases at J, with 9 bases between. This CDR3 has 12 amino acids. CDR1 and CDR2 (germline): LNHDA, SQIVND (reference sequence). The DNA for the CDR3 is TGTGCCAGTAGTATGCGGGTGGGCGAGCAGTACTTC. Protein product: CASSMRVGEQYF. Full variable domain (remainder filled in from reference TRBV19 and TRBJ2-7): DGGITQSPKYLFRKEGQNVTLSCEQNLNHDAMYWYRQDPGQGLRLIYYSQIVNDFQKGDIAEGYSVSREKKESFPLTVTSAQKNPTAFYLCASSMRVGEQYFGPGTRLTVT.

The chain joins TRBV4-2 to TRBJ2-7; D perhaps matches TRBD1 (6 bases). Germline CDR1 and CDR2: LGHNA and YNFKEQ. The CDR3 is 16 amino acids. V lost 0 bases to trimming and J lost 1 base, with 13 bases between them. The DNA of the CDR3 is TGTGCCAGCAGCCAAGACCCAACAGGGTTATCCTACGAGCAGTACTTC. Amino acids: CASSQDPTGLSYEQYF.

The rearrangement links TRBV9 to TRBJ2-3; the match to TRBD2 covers 7 bases. CDR3 length: 16 amino acids. Germline V gene sequence: CDR1 SGDLS, CDR2 YYNGEE. V trimming: 0 bases; J trimming: 0 bases; junction bases outside the gene matches: 4. CDR3 in DNA: TGTGCCAGCAGCGTAGGAGAGCGGGAAAGCACAGATACGCAGTATTTT. Protein: CASSVGERESTDTQYF.

The chain couples TRBV4-3 to TRBJ1-5; D possibly corresponds to TRBD1 (6 bases). The CDR3 runs 12 residues. The ends were cut back, 4 bases at V and 7 bases at J, with 8 bases in the middle. Per the germline V gene, CDR1 is LGHNA and CDR2 is YSLEER. CDR3 amino acids: CASSLGGQPQHF. Here the CDR3 DNA reads TGCGCCAGCAGCCTAGGGGGACAGCCCCAGCATTTT.

This chain joins TRBV29-1 and TRBJ1-2; 9 positions match TRBD1. Germline V gene lookup returns CDR1 SQVTM and CDR2 ANQGSEA. The J segment lost 5 bases and the V segment lost 5 bases, leaving 12 bases of the junction unmatched. The CDR3 consists of 15 residues. The CDR3 bases are TGCAGCGTTATACAGGGGGCTTCCTCCAATTATGGCTACACCTTC. Translation gives CSVIQGASSNYGYTF. Based on the CDR3 plus reference TRBV29-1 and TRBJ1-2, the full variable domain is SAVISQKPSRDICQRGTSLTIQCQVDSQVTMMFWYRQQPGQSLTLIATANQGSEATYESGFVIDKFPISRPNLTFSTLTVSNMSPEDSSIYLCSVIQGASSNYGYTFGSGTRLTVV.

V gene TRBV7-8 combines with J gene TRBJ2-5; D is possibly TRBD2 (5 bases). The CDR3 contains 13 residues. Trimming pared 3 bases from V and 7 bases from J, leaving 12 bases between. Germline loops: CDR1 SGHVS, CDR2 FQNEAQ. The CDR3 region is CASSLAGSGTQYF. In DNA form, the CDR3 reads TGTGCCAGCAGCTTGGCGGGTTCGGGGACCCAGTACTTC.

The rearrangement links TRBV3-1 (or the pseudogene TRBV3-2) to TRBJ2-7; 8 nucleotides match TRBD1. The germline CDR1 and CDR2 sequences are LGHDT and YNNKEL (reference sequence). There are 14 residues in the CDR3. Trimming took 3 bases from V and 3 from J; bases not matched to a gene: 4. The CDR3 protein is CASSQGTGGYEQYF. CDR3 bases: TGTGCCAGCAGCCAGGGAACAGGGGGCTACGAGCAGTACTTC.

The rearrangement uses TRBV19 and TRBJ1-5, with TRBD1 matching over 9 bases. Per the germline V gene, CDR1 is LNHDA and CDR2 is SQIVND (reference sequence). This CDR3 is built from 14 residues. Germline trimming cut 9 bases from V and 3 bases from J; bases unmatched to any gene: 6. The CDR3 is CASQGDRANQPQHF. For the CDR3, the DNA is TGTGCCAGCCAGGGGGACAGGGCCAATCAGCCCCAGCATTTT.

The V call is TRBV7-3, the J call TRBJ2-7, with D perhaps TRBD2 (6 bases). Trimming removed 5 bases from V and 3 bases from J, with 17 bases in between. The CDR3 runs to 15 residues. Germline CDR1 and CDR2: SGHTA and FQGTGA. The CDR3 sequence is CASSPYGGANYEQYF. CDR3 nucleotides: TGTGCCAGCAGCCCCTATGGAGGGGCTAACTACGAGCAGTACTTC.

V gene TRBV9 combines with J gene TRBJ2-3; 8 bases align to TRBD2. The CDR3 is 17 amino acids. Germline V gene lookup returns CDR1 SGDLS and CDR2 YYNGEE. The trim removed 0 bases at V and 3 bases at J, leaving 9 bases unmatched. The CDR3 sequence is CASSVATGTRGTDTQYF. The CDR3 DNA follows: TGTGCCAGCAGCGTAGCTACTGGGACTAGGGGGACAGATACGCAGTATTTT. The whole variable domain, remainder taken from reference TRBV9 and TRBJ2-3, is DSGVTQTPKHLITATGQRVTLRCSPRSGDLSVYWYQQSLDQGLQFLIQYYNGEERAKGNILERFSAQQFPDLHSELNLSSLELGDSALYFCASSVATGTRGTDTQYFGPGTRLTVL.

The J gene is TRBJ1-6, the V gene TRBV20-1; no definite D call. The germline V gene encodes CDR1 DFQATT and CDR2 SNEGSKA (reference sequence). Trimming left V 3 bases short and J 7 bases short, with 19 bases between. There are 16 residues in the CDR3. CDR3 in DNA: TGCAGTGCTAGTTGGTTGAGGCGAACTGGGAATTCACCCCTCCACTTT. Translation: CSASWLRRTGNSPLHF.

V and J are TRBV27 and TRBJ2-7; 11 positions agree with TRBD1. The V gene end was trimmed by 2 bases and the J gene end by 2 bases; junction bases not matched to a gene: 8. This CDR3 is built from 17 residues. Germline lookup yields CDR1 MNHEY and CDR2 SMNVEV (reference sequence). The CDR3 DNA reads TGTGCCAGCAGTTTAACCCCTCCGGGACAGGGGGCCTACGAGCAGTACTTC. Translated: CASSLTPPGQGAYEQYF.

The rearrangement links TRBV4-3 to TRBJ1-6; 8 nucleotides agree with TRBD1. This CDR3 comprises 17 residues. Germline trimming cut 2 bases from V and 5 bases from J; bases unmatched to any gene: 8. CDR1 is LGHNA, CDR2 YSLEER, per germline. The CDR3 bases are TGCGCCAGCAGCCAACCTTACGGGACAGGACATAATTCACCCCTCCACTTT. It codes for CASSQPYGTGHNSPLHF.

The gene calls are TRBV6-1 and TRBJ1-3; D not certain. CDR1 MNHNS and CDR2 SASEGT come from the germline V gene. There are 15 residues in the CDR3. V lost 1 base, J lost 0 bases, and 7 bases lay in between. The chain's CDR3 is CASSEVWSSGNTIYF. The CDR3 DNA follows: TGTGCCAGCAGTGAAGTCTGGAGCTCTGGAAACACCATATATTTT.

The V gene is TRBV3-1 (or the pseudogene TRBV3-2), the J gene TRBJ1-2; D possibly corresponds to TRBD1 (5 bases). V gave up 3 bases and J gave up 0 bases, with 17 bases separating them. Germline V gene data show CDR1 as LGHDT and CDR2 as YNNKEL (reference sequence). This CDR3 comprises 17 residues. The CDR3 reads CASSHRGRQPSNYGYTF. Written as DNA, the CDR3 is TGTGCCAGCAGCCATAGGGGCCGACAGCCCTCTAACTATGGCTACACCTTC.

V is TRBV27 and J is TRBJ1-6, with unresolved D. Per germline, CDR1 MNHEY and CDR2 SMNVEV (reference sequence). The V end was cut by 3 bases, the J end by 10 bases, with 13 bases between. CDR3 size: 14 residues. The CDR3 DNA is TGTGCCAGCAGTTTCGGTGAGGGAGGCTCACCCCTCCACTTT. Protein product: CASSFGEGGSPLHF.

This clone has a handful of counts. J is TRBJ2-1 and V is TRBV15, with D tentatively TRBD2 (5 bases). The ends were cut back, 0 bases at V and 0 bases at J, with 12 bases in the middle. Looked up from germline, CDR1 is LNHNV and CDR2 is YYDKDF (reference sequence). The CDR3 covers 17 residues. DNA for the CDR3: TGTGCCACCAGCAGAGATAGGTCGGGGAGCTCCTACAATGAGCAGTTCTTC. Translating gives CATSRDRSGSSYNEQFF.

This sequence joins TRBV5-4 and TRBJ2-1; tentative D call: TRBD1 (5 bases). CDR1 is SGHNT and CDR2 is YYREEE in the germline V gene (reference sequence). V lost 6 bases and J 7 bases, leaving 20 bases between the germline ends. This CDR3 contains 15 residues. The CDR3 sequence: CASTFSHRKRNEQFF. As DNA, the CDR3 is TGTGCCAGCACCTTCAGCCACAGGAAAAGAAATGAGCAGTTCTTC. Variable domain in full (rest from reference TRBV5-4 and TRBJ2-1): ETGVTQSPTHLIKTRGQQVTLRCSSQSGHNTVSWYQQALGQGPQFIFQYYREEENGRGNFPPRFSGLQFPNYSSELNVNALELDDSALYLCASTFSHRKRNEQFFGPGTRLTVL.

This clone was picked up one time. The gene calls are TRBV4-3 and TRBJ2-7; 10 nucleotides align to TRBD1. The CDR3 has 15 amino acids. Trimming at V came to 5 bases and at J to 4 bases, leaving 8 bases not matched to a gene. The germline CDR1 and CDR2 sequences are LGHNA and YSLEER. CDR3 sequence (DNA): TGCGCCAGCAGCTGGCGTGGGACAGGGGTGTACGAGCAGTACTTC. Translation: CASSWRGTGVYEQYF.